This passage covers 3 T cell receptor beta chains from one sample sequenced in a study of blood T cell repertoires in COVID-19. Method: immunoSEQ multiplex PCR; TCRdb's copy keeps in-frame clones and lacks some. This repertoire shows about 130,000 clones, about 88% found once; its top ten account for about 4.5%. The sequencing sample was made of peripheral blood. All receptors derive from a man between 60 and 75 years old with COVID-19, enrolled during active disease.

This rearrangement joins TRBV28 to TRBJ2-1; 10 nucleotides agree with TRBD1. The junction had 19 bases not matched to a gene; V was cut back by 2 bases and J by 3 bases. The CDR3 has 21 residues. The V gene's germline CDR1 is MDHEN and CDR2 SYDVKM. CDR3 nucleotides: TGTGCCAGCAGTTTAAGTCTAGAGGGGACAGGGGATCACTTTTTCTACAATGAGCAGTTCTTC. This sequence encodes CASSLSLEGTGDHFFYNEQFF.

This chain connects TRBV5-6 to TRBJ2-7; D remains unclear. V lost 3 bases, J lost 6 bases, and 10 bases lay in between. The CDR3 runs to 12 residues. Germline V lookup: CDR1 SGHDT, CDR2 YYEEEE. In DNA, the CDR3 is TGTGCCAGCAGCTCGGTATCGGGCGAGCAGTACTTC. This encodes CASSSVSGEQYF.

The chain carries TRBV29-1 and TRBJ1-1; D call uncertain. The CDR3 spans 12 residues. The germline V gene encodes CDR1 SQVTM and CDR2 ANQGSEA. V was pared by 5 bases and J by 5 bases, with 12 bases between. CDR3 DNA sequence: TGCAGCGTTAGTCCAGGAGGGACTGAAGCTTTCTTT. Amino acid sequence: CSVSPGGTEAFF.